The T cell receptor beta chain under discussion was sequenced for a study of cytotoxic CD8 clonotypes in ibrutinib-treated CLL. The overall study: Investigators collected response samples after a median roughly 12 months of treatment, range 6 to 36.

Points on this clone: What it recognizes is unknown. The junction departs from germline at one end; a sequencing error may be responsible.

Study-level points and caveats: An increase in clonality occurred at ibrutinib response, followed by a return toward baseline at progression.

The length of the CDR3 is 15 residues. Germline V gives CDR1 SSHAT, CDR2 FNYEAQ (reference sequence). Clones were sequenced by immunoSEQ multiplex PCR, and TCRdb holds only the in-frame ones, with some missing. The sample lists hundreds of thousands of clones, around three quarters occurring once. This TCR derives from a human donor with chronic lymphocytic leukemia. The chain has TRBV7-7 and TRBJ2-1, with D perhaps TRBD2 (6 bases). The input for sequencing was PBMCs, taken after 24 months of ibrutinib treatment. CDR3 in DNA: TGTGCTAGCAGCCCGACGGGGGTTCCCTACAATGAGCAGTTCTTC. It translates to CASSPTGVPYNEQFF. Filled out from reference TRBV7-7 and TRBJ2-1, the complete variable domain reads GAGVSQSPRYKVTKRGQDVTLRCDPISSHATLYWYQQALGQGPEFLTYFNYEAQPDKSGLPSDRFSAERPEGSISTLTIQRTEQRDSAMYRCASSPTGVPYNEQFFGPGTRLTVL.